Presented here are 15 T cell receptor beta chains from one specimen sequenced in a study of Ad26.COV2.S vaccination and SARS-CoV-2 variants. Libraries were prepared by immunoSEQ multiplex PCR; TCRdb keeps only in-frame clonotypes and omits some of them. Among 500,000 or so clones listed, around 88% were seen once. Treatment denoted: around 19 received Ad26.COV2.S at low or high dose, single or two shots; several received placebo; per-sample allocation not given. Each sample was drawn 63 days after the first injection (of vaccine or placebo). This specimen consisted of peripheral blood, obtained in a trial of Ad26.COV2.S vaccine versus placebo. The receptors here all came from a person between 18 and 60 years old who received the Ad26.COV2.S COVID-19 vaccine or a placebo.

The chain has TRBV6-1 and TRBJ2-3, with 7 bases fitting TRBD2. J was trimmed by 2 bases and V by 4 bases; bases with no gene match: 6. This CDR3 has 15 residues. Germline values: CDR1 MNHNS, CDR2 SASEGT. The CDR3 loop is CASSAAGSVTDTQYF. The CDR3 bases are TGTGCCAGCAGTGCAGCGGGAAGTGTCACAGATACGCAGTATTTT.

This clone appeared a single time. The chain has TRBV19 and TRBJ1-5; D may be TRBD1 (5 bases). Trimming pared 3 bases from V and 4 bases from J, leaving 10 bases between. Germline loops: CDR1 LNHDA, CDR2 SQIVND (reference sequence). This CDR3 is built from 14 residues. In DNA, the CDR3 is TGTGCCAGTAGTATTGCGGGGGATAATCAGCCCCAGCATTTT. Its translation: CASSIAGDNQPQHF.

The rearrangement joins TRBV29-1 to TRBJ1-1; D is undetermined. The CDR3 has 12 amino acids. Trimming removed 4 bases from V and 9 bases from J, with 15 bases in between. Germline lookup yields CDR1 SQVTM and CDR2 ANQGSEA. CDR3 sequence reads: CSVVPLADKAFF. Here the CDR3 DNA reads TGCAGCGTTGTGCCGTTGGCAGATAAAGCTTTCTTT.

The V gene is TRBV28, the J gene TRBJ1-2; the D gene is possibly TRBD1 (5 bases). The CDR3 covers 15 residues. Trimming stripped 6 bases from V and 4 bases from J, with 18 bases between. Germline CDR1 MDHEN, CDR2 SYDVKM. The CDR3 DNA sequence: TGTGCCAGCAGCATCCCGGGGCCTCCCTCCTATGGCTACACCTTC. Translated, it gives CASSIPGPPSYGYTF.

DNA of the CDR3: TGTGCCAGCAGCGCAATCCCGTACCAAGAGACCCAGTACTTC. Amino acids: CASSAIPYQETQYF. J is TRBJ2-5 and V is TRBV9; no clear D gene. Germline V gene sequence: CDR1 SGDLS, CDR2 YYNGEE. The CDR3 spans 14 residues. V gave up 3 bases and J gave up 0 bases, with 9 bases separating them. Together with reference TRBV9 and TRBJ2-5, the CDR3 gives the full variable domain: DSGVTQTPKHLITATGQRVTLRCSPRSGDLSVYWYQQSLDQGLQFLIQYYNGEERAKGNILERFSAQQFPDLHSELNLSSLELGDSALYFCASSAIPYQETQYFGPGTRLLVL.

V is TRBV3-1 (or the pseudogene TRBV3-2) and J is TRBJ1-6; D unclear. With 1 base removed from V and 7 bases from J, the gap between germline ends came to 8 bases. The CDR3 is made up of 14 amino acids. Looked up from germline, CDR1 is LGHDT and CDR2 is YNNKEL (reference sequence). CDR3 protein: CASSQVLLNSPLHF. Written as DNA, the CDR3 is TGTGCCAGCAGCCAAGTTTTACTAAATTCACCCCTCCACTTT.

The chain uses TRBV11-2 and TRBJ1-6, with a possible D match to TRBD1 (5 bases). V shed 5 bases and J shed 5 bases, with 16 bases lying between them. Germline V gives CDR1 SGHAT, CDR2 FQNNGV. This CDR3 has 16 residues. Written as DNA, the CDR3 is TGTGCCAGCAGCCCTAGTGGGGGAACGGATAATTCACCCCTCCACTTT. Encoded protein: CASSPSGGTDNSPLHF.

The chain couples TRBV19 to TRBJ2-7, with TRBD2 matching 8 bases. The V and J ends lost 0 bases and 6 bases, in that order; junction bases with no gene match: 13. CDR1 is LNHDA, CDR2 SQIVND, per germline (reference sequence). The length of the CDR3 is 17 residues. Here the CDR3 reads CASSIDPSVGRVGEQYF. Written as DNA, the CDR3 is TGTGCCAGTAGTATAGACCCCTCTGTCGGGAGGGTAGGCGAGCAGTACTTC.

V usage is TRBV11-2 and J usage is TRBJ1-4; D is ambiguous. There are 14 residues in the CDR3. V was trimmed by 2 bases and J by 10 bases, leaving 14 bases between them. In germline, CDR1 is SGHAT, CDR2 FQNNGV. The CDR3, as DNA: TGTGCCAGCAGCTTAAAGTTAAATCAAGGAAAACTGTTTTTT. Translation gives CASSLKLNQGKLFF. Looking up the rest from reference TRBV11-2 and TRBJ1-4 gives the full variable domain: EAGVAQSPRYKIIEKRQSVAFWCNPISGHATLYWYQQILGQGPKLLIQFQNNGVVDDSQLPKDRFSAERLKGVDSTLKIQPAKLEDSAVYLCASSLKLNQGKLFFGSGTQLSVL.

V gene TRBV5-1 combines with J gene TRBJ1-4, with 7 nucleotides matching TRBD1. The CDR3 length is 14 residues. From germline, CDR1 is SGHRS and CDR2 YFSETQ. Germline trimming cut 3 bases from V and 4 bases from J; bases unmatched to any gene: 3. This chain's CDR3 is CASSSGTVNEKLFF. In DNA, the CDR3 is TGCGCCAGCAGCTCAGGGACAGTTAATGAAAAACTGTTTTTT.

In its sample, this clone was seen once. The V and J genes are TRBV9 and TRBJ2-7, with D maybe TRBD2 (5 bases). This CDR3 has 12 amino acids. Deletions cut 3 bases from V and 3 bases from J, with 7 bases between. Germline CDR1 and CDR2: SGDLS and YYNGEE. This CDR3 reads CASSDEGYEQYF. For the CDR3, the DNA is TGTGCCAGCAGCGACGAGGGCTACGAGCAGTACTTC.

In DNA, the CDR3 is TGTGCCAGCAGTTTGTACCGCGCAACTAATGAAAAACTGTTTTTT. Translated: CASSLYRATNEKLFF. V is TRBV6-2 or TRBV6-3 and J is TRBJ1-4; D unclear. Germline CDR1 is MNHEY and CDR2 is SVGEGT. V was pared by 4 bases and J by 0 bases, with 9 bases between. CDR3 length: 15 amino acids.

This chain connects TRBV4-3 to TRBJ1-4, with 7 nucleotides matching TRBD1. Per germline, CDR1 LGHNA and CDR2 YSLEER. The CDR3 sequence is 18 residues long. With 3 bases clipped from V and 5 bases from J, the junction kept 15 bases outside the gene matches. CDR3 in DNA: TGCGCCAGCAGCCACCCCCGGGGCCGGGGACAGCCAAATGAAAAACTGTTTTTT. It yields the protein CASSHPRGRGQPNEKLFF.

The V call is TRBV28, the J call TRBJ2-3; D is possibly TRBD1 (5 bases). CDR1 is MDHEN and CDR2 is SYDVKM in the germline V gene. CDR3 length: 17 amino acids. Deletions cut 6 bases from V and 1 base from J, with 20 bases between. In DNA, the CDR3 is TGTGCCAGCAGCTCCCCAGCCGGACACCTAGGCACAGATACGCAGTATTTT. Its translation: CASSSPAGHLGTDTQYF.

The rearrangement joins TRBV19 to TRBJ1-5, with 9 bases matching TRBD1. The germline V gene encodes CDR1 LNHDA and CDR2 SQIVND (reference sequence). V lost 3 bases, J lost 7 bases, and 10 bases stayed unmatched. The CDR3 extends over 16 amino acids. CDR3 residues: CASSMSRDRVGQPQHF. In nucleotides, the CDR3 is TGTGCCAGTAGTATGTCCCGGGACAGGGTGGGGCAGCCCCAGCATTTT.